Sequencing of this TCR beta chain was carried out in a study of CD8 T cells in Susac syndrome. Study-wide context: Among the Susac syndrome patients sequenced, five or six had active disease and roughly eight were in remission. Notes on the study in general: The CD4+ T cell repertoire of patients with Susac syndrome showed no detectable clonal expansion.

Sequencing targeted TCR beta in blood CD8+ and CD4+ T cells. CD8+ and CD4+ T cells were negatively isolated; TEMRA cells were FACS-enriched. Roughly 0.45 to 1 ug RNA was reverse transcribed with random hexamers. MiXCR was run by TCRdb on the immunoSEQ multiplex PCR reads, yielding one entry per CDR3 protein. The sample yields about 190,000 distinct CDR3 sequences, about 94% seen once. The V segment lost 9 bases and the J segment 3 bases; nucleotides outside the gene matches: 10. Germline V gene sequence: CDR1 MNHEY, CDR2 SMNVEV (reference sequence). This CDR3 is 14 amino acids long. On this clonotype itself: Its antigen is not known.

The sequence came from a human donor with Susac syndrome. This chain connects TRBV27 to TRBJ2-7, with 8 bases lining up with TRBD1. The sequenced sample consisted of CD4+ T cells from PBMCs. This chain's CDR3 is CARRPTGALYEQYF. The DNA for the CDR3 is TGTGCCAGGAGACCGACAGGGGCCCTCTACGAGCAGTACTTC.